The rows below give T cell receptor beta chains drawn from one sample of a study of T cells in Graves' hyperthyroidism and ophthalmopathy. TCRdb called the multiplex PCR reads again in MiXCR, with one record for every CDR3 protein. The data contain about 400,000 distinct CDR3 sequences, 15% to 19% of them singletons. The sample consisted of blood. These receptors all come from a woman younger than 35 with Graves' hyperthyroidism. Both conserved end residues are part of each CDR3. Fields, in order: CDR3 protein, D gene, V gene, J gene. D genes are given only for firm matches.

CDR3: CASSYGSTAVEQYF
D: .
V: TRBV5-5
J: TRBJ2-7

CDR3: CASTGTSNQPQHF
D: .
V: TRBV28
J: TRBJ1-5

CDR3: CAIRTGFGDEQFF
D: TRBD1
V: TRBV10-3
J: TRBJ2-1

CDR3: CATSGYRDRGVNEQFF
D: TRBD1
V: TRBV15
J: TRBJ2-1

CDR3: CASSSPFGTPYEQYF
D: .
V: TRBV28
J: TRBJ2-7

CDR3: CASSVGGGFGNIIYF
D: .
V: TRBV6-1
J: TRBJ1-3

CDR3: CASSSPGTGNTGELFF
D: TRBD1
V: TRBV12-3/TRBV12-4
J: TRBJ2-2

CDR3: CASSQGLAAQAPYNEQFF
D: TRBD2
V: TRBV12-3/TRBV12-4
J: TRBJ2-1

CDR3: CASSYSPFLWGSNQPQHF
D: .
V: TRBV6-5
J: TRBJ1-5

CDR3: CASSLAGGKTEAFF
D: TRBD1
V: TRBV5-8
J: TRBJ1-1

CDR3: CASSIWAGGELRGYTF
D: TRBD1
V: TRBV19
J: TRBJ1-2

CDR3: CASTEQANYGYTF
D: .
V: TRBV2
J: TRBJ1-2

CDR3: CASRHTAQPQHF
D: .
V: TRBV2
J: TRBJ1-5

CDR3: CASSERWGSSYGYTF
D: .
V: TRBV2
J: TRBJ1-2

CDR3: CASSQGEGQPQHF
D: TRBD1
V: TRBV12-3/TRBV12-4
J: TRBJ1-5

CDR3: CASSADRGTHQETQYF
D: TRBD1
V: TRBV5-1
J: TRBJ2-5

CDR3: CASSPGLTTYTQYF
D: .
V: TRBV12-3/TRBV12-4
J: TRBJ2-3

CDR3: CATTSFETQYF
D: TRBD2
V: TRBV6-2/TRBV6-3
J: TRBJ2-5

CDR3: CASSSPGSKNRINNEQFF
D: .
V: TRBV7-9
J: TRBJ2-1

CDR3: CASSLGGTTSTDTQYF
D: .
V: TRBV5-1
J: TRBJ2-3

CDR3: CASSQDLDEAGNTIYF
D: .
V: TRBV4-1
J: TRBJ1-3

CDR3: CASSYADRDNEQFF
D: .
V: TRBV6-1
J: TRBJ2-1

CDR3: CASSANPGLAGGFGTYEQYF
D: TRBD2
V: TRBV9
J: TRBJ2-7

CDR3: CASSDNIYATNEKLFF
D: .
V: TRBV2
J: TRBJ1-4

CDR3: CASSSRAGASYNEQYF
D: .
V: TRBV5-5
J: TRBJ2-7

CDR3: CASSPGLSTDTQYF
D: .
V: TRBV3-1
J: TRBJ2-3

CDR3: CASSDRQSFPGELFF
D: .
V: TRBV7-9
J: TRBJ2-2

CDR3: CSARDNSRKRNEQFF
D: .
V: TRBV20-1
J: TRBJ2-1

CDR3: CAWNAQGGYEQYF
D: .
V: TRBV30
J: TRBJ2-7

CDR3: CASSRRTGDASPLHF
D: TRBD1
V: TRBV5-6
J: TRBJ1-6